This T cell receptor (beta chain) was sequenced in a study of graft-versus-host responses after intestinal transplantation. Study as a whole: Once they had received anti-thymocyte globulin induction, all recipients took tacrolimus and steroids for roughly three years. Regarding the study as a whole: HvG clone declines early post-transplant were associated with peak circulating GvH levels. The marrow of recipients harbored GvH clones, and ileum or blood showed some of them first. Elevated graft-versus-host to host-versus-graft clonal ratios in allografts were recorded for patients with graft-donor T cell macrochimerism.

Clones were read by immunoSEQ multiplex PCR, and TCRdb kept only the in-frame ones, dropping some. The sample consists of about 54,000 clones, around 90% of them appearing once. The CDR3 extends over 13 amino acids. In germline, CDR1 is KGHSH, CDR2 LQKENI. V lost 2 bases and J 0 bases, leaving 4 bases between the germline ends. Points on this clone: Its specificity is unknown.

This material consisted of PBMCs, taken approximately 660 days after intestinal transplant. This chain joins TRBV18 and TRBJ1-1; no clear D gene. The clonotype originates from a human patient who received an intestinal transplant, so some T cells may come from the graft donor. CDR3 sequence (DNA): TGTGCCAGCTCACCAGAAATGAACACTGAAGCTTTCTTT. Translation: CASSPEMNTEAFF.